The sample holds many counts of the clone carrying this TCR beta chain. This entry belongs to a study of T cells in Graves' hyperthyroidism and ophthalmopathy. RNA transcripts were the template for amplifying TCR beta CDR3 regions. The HTBI primer set served for first-round RT-PCR of the TCR CDR3. TCRdb processed the multiplex PCR reads anew with MiXCR; each CDR3 protein has one entry. The sample carries around 340,000 distinct CDR3 sequences, about 21% recorded once. The sample taken for sequencing was blood. The sequence came from a woman aged 45-60 years with Graves' hyperthyroidism.

CDR3 in DNA: TGTGCCAGCAGTTTAGACCCCCCTCCAGATACGCAGTATTTT. The encoded protein is CASSLDPPPDTQYF. The chain combines TRBV12-3 or TRBV12-4 with TRBJ2-3; D is unresolved. This CDR3 has 14 amino acids. V lost 1 base and J lost 4, with 9 bases in between.